Each of the 20 T cell receptor beta chains below was sequenced from the same sample in a study of cytomegalovirus exposure and HLA in healthy donors. PCR involved 60 Vbeta and 13 Jbeta primers. The assay was immunoSEQ multiplex PCR, and TCRdb's table has in-frame clones only and misses some. The sample has over 110,000 clones, around 73% seen once. Sequencing input: PBMCs. The receptors stem from a female donor in good health and CMV-seronegative.

V is TRBV10-3 and J is TRBJ1-1; no clear D gene. The germline CDR1 and CDR2 sequences are ENHRY and SYGVKD. The V end lost 2 bases, the J end lost 4 bases, and 5 bases lay between the germline ends. The CDR3 is 12 residues long. CDR3 in DNA: TGTGCCATCAGTGAGGGAGGCACTGAAGCTTTCTTT. It translates to CAISEGGTEAFF.

The V and J genes are TRBV14 and TRBJ2-7, with 10 positions matching TRBD1. CDR1 and CDR2 from the germline V gene are SGHDN and FVKESK. This CDR3 contains 15 residues. Unmatched junction bases numbered 4, after V lost 2 bases and J lost 3 bases. CDR3 amino acids: CASSQLGQGVYEQYF. CDR3 nucleotide sequence: TGTGCCAGCAGCCAACTAGGACAGGGGGTCTACGAGCAGTACTTC.

The chain joins TRBV2 to TRBJ1-1, with D hard to call. The CDR3 covers 14 residues. Germline V gives CDR1 SNHLY, CDR2 FYNNEI. V lost 9 bases and J lost 0, with 14 bases in between. CDR3 loop: CASRIREVNTEAFF. CDR3 DNA sequence: TGTGCCAGTCGGATTAGGGAGGTGAACACTGAAGCTTTCTTT.

The chain recombines TRBV7-3 with TRBJ2-1; 12 positions match TRBD2. The CDR3 has 14 amino acids. Germline V gives CDR1 SGHTA, CDR2 FQGTGA. Germline trimming cut 5 bases from V and 6 bases from J; bases unmatched to any gene: 2. CDR3 coding DNA: TGTGCCAGCAGCCTAGCGGGGGGGCCCAATGAGCAGTTCTTC. It yields the protein CASSLAGGPNEQFF.

V gene TRBV4-2 combines with J gene TRBJ2-7; D possibly corresponds to TRBD1 (6 bases). Germline CDR1 is LGHNA and CDR2 is YNFKEQ. The length of the CDR3 is 15 residues. Trimming shortened V by 0 bases and J by 6 bases, and 15 bases separated the two germline ends. The CDR3 DNA is TGTGCCAGCAGCCAAGAAGGGACAATCCGTAGCGAGCAGTACTTC. Translation gives CASSQEGTIRSEQYF.

The V gene is TRBV19, the J gene TRBJ1-1; TRBD1 agrees at 7 bases. This CDR3 comprises 15 residues. The V segment lost 4 bases and the J segment 3 bases; nucleotides outside the gene matches: 8. Germline V gives CDR1 LNHDA, CDR2 SQIVND (reference sequence). The chain's CDR3 is CASSKVNRGHTEAFF. Here the CDR3 DNA reads TGTGCCAGTAGTAAGGTCAACAGGGGTCACACTGAAGCTTTCTTT.

The chain recombines TRBV19 with TRBJ1-1; TRBD1 matches 10 bases. CDR1 and CDR2 from the germline V gene are LNHDA and SQIVND (reference sequence). The CDR3 length is 17 residues. Trimming at V came to 4 bases and at J to 1 base, leaving 9 bases not matched to a gene. CDR3 nucleotide sequence: TGTGCCAGTAGTAACAAAGGACAGGGGGAATGGAACACTGAAGCTTTCTTT. Its translation is CASSNKGQGEWNTEAFF.

The rearrangement uses TRBV27 and TRBJ2-5, with D uncertain. The J call could be wrong; TRBJ2-7 is a better fit for the DNA end. In germline, CDR1 is MNHEY, CDR2 SMNVEV (reference sequence). The CDR3 length is 15 residues. CDR3 loop: CASSTDLTGSYEQYF. DNA of the CDR3: TGTGCCAGCAGTACCGACTTGACCGGCTCCTACGAGCAGTACTTC.

The V call is TRBV27, the J call TRBJ2-7, with D perhaps TRBD2 (5 bases). Trimming shortened V by 0 bases and J by 4 bases, and 7 bases separated the two germline ends. CDR1 and CDR2 from the germline V gene are MNHEY and SMNVEV (reference sequence). This CDR3 has 13 amino acids. The CDR3 loop is CASSLSRGYEQYF. The CDR3 DNA follows: TGTGCCAGCAGTTTATCGAGAGGGTACGAGCAGTACTTC.

J is TRBJ2-7 and V is TRBV15, with D perhaps matching TRBD2 (6 bases). Trimming pared 4 bases from V and 4 bases from J, leaving 17 bases between. The CDR3 is 15 residues long. The germline CDR1 and CDR2 sequences are LNHNV and YYDKDF (reference sequence). As DNA, the CDR3 is TGTGCCACCAGCACCGTCCGGGGGACCCCTTACGAGCAGTACTTC. This translates into CATSTVRGTPYEQYF.

In this sample, this clone turned up a few times. The J gene is TRBJ1-1, the V gene TRBV10-2; D possibly corresponds to TRBD1 (5 bases). This CDR3 spans 13 amino acids. CDR1 is WSHSY and CDR2 is SAAADI in the germline V gene. V lost 6 bases to trimming and J lost 0 bases, with 8 bases between them. The CDR3 here is CASRGPLNTEAFF. CDR3 DNA sequence: TGCGCCAGCAGGGGGCCATTGAACACTGAAGCTTTCTTT.

The chain combines TRBV2 with TRBJ1-5; D unclear. The CDR3 length is 13 residues. Germline CDR1 is SNHLY and CDR2 is FYNNEI. V lost 2 bases, J lost 3 bases, and 5 bases lay in between. The CDR3 nucleotides read TGTGCCAGCAGTGAACAGGTCAATCAGCCCCAGCATTTT. Protein sequence: CASSEQVNQPQHF.

This chain connects TRBV27 to TRBJ1-1; 7 nucleotides line up with TRBD1. The CDR3 has 16 residues. Germline CDR1 reads MNHEY; CDR2 reads SMNVEV (reference sequence). The trim removed 4 bases at V and 1 base at J, leaving 9 bases unmatched. This CDR3 is CASSSPQQGQNTEAFF. CDR3 bases: TGTGCCAGCAGTTCCCCCCAACAGGGGCAGAACACTGAAGCTTTCTTT.

V gene TRBV19 combines with J gene TRBJ2-7; 11 bases line up with TRBD2. CDR1 is LNHDA, CDR2 SQIVND, per germline (reference sequence). CDR3 length: 14 amino acids. V was pared by 3 bases and J by 2 bases, with 0 bases of the junction left unmatched. DNA of the CDR3: TGTGCCAGTAGTATGACTAGCGGGACCTACGAGCAGTACTTC. Residues: CASSMTSGTYEQYF.

This clone was recorded only once. V is TRBV7-9 and J is TRBJ2-3, with TRBD2 matching 11 bases. CDR3 length equals 17 residues. V shed 5 bases and J 0 bases; nucleotides not matched to a gene: 7. In germline, CDR1 is SEHNR, CDR2 FQNEAQ (reference sequence). DNA of the CDR3: TGTGCCAGCAGCCGTAGGGGACTAGCGGCAAGCACAGATACGCAGTATTTT. Encoded protein: CASSRRGLAASTDTQYF.

This chain joins TRBV4-2 and TRBJ1-3; a weak D match, TRBD1 (6 bases). Germline V lookup: CDR1 LGHNA, CDR2 YNFKEQ. The ends were cut back, 4 bases at V and 0 bases at J, with 19 bases in the middle. The CDR3 is 18 amino acids. The DNA for the CDR3 is TGTGCCAGCAGCCGAGATCCGGGACAAAGTATCTCTGGAAACACCATATATTTT. Translated: CASSRDPGQSISGNTIYF.

In this sample, this clone turned up once. The chain joins TRBV30 to TRBJ2-5, with 9 bases identical to TRBD2. From germline, CDR1 is GTSNPN and CDR2 SVGIG (reference sequence). J gave up 2 bases and V 0 bases, and 4 bases lay outside the gene matches. The CDR3 contains 15 residues. This CDR3 is CAWSVLAGPQETQYF. The CDR3, as DNA: TGTGCCTGGAGTGTCCTAGCGGGGCCACAAGAGACCCAGTACTTC. Filled out from reference TRBV30 and TRBJ2-5, the complete variable domain reads SQTIHQWPATLVQPVGSPLSLECTVEGTSNPNLYWYRQAAGRGLQLLFYSVGIGQISSEVPQNLSASRPQDRQFILSSKKLLLSDSGFYLCAWSVLAGPQETQYFGPGTRLLVL.

The chain is built from TRBV5-1 and TRBJ2-2; perhaps TRBD1 as D (5 bases). Between the trimmed V and J ends, which lost 0 bases and 2 bases, there was a span of 11 bases. The CDR3 totals 16 residues. Germline V gene data show CDR1 as SGHRS and CDR2 as YFSETQ. The CDR3 coding sequence is TGCGCCAGCAGCTTGGGGCTGACAGCCAACACCGGGGAGCTGTTTTTT. This codes for CASSLGLTANTGELFF.

CDR3 amino acids: CASSSDGGIYYGYTF. The CDR3 nucleotides are TGTGCCAGCAGCTCCGACGGGGGGATTTACTATGGCTACACCTTC. This chain uses TRBV9 with TRBJ1-2; perhaps TRBD1 as D (5 bases). The CDR3 runs 15 residues. From germline, CDR1 is SGDLS and CDR2 YYNGEE. Trimming took 4 bases from V and 3 from J, leaving 16 bases between them.

This clone was seen only once. The rearrangement uses TRBV5-4 and TRBJ1-1; no clear D gene. V dropped 2 bases and J dropped 10 bases, with 12 bases sitting between them. Germline CDR1 is SGHNT and CDR2 is YYREEE (reference sequence). CDR3 length: 12 amino acids. The CDR3 nucleotides read TGTGCCAGCAGCTTCCCGGGTCTACGAGCTTTCTTT. Translated: CASSFPGLRAFF.